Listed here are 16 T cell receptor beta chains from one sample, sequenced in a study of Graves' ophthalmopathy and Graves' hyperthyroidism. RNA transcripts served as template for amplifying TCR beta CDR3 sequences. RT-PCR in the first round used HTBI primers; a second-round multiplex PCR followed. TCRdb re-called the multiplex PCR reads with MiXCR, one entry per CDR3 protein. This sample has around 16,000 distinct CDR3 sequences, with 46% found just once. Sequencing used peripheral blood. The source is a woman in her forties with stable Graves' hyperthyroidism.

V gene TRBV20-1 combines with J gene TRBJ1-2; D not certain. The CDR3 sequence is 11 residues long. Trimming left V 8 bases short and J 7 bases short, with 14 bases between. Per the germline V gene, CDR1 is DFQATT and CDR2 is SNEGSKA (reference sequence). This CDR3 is CSLDTPVGYTF. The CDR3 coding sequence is TGCAGTTTGGATACGCCGGTTGGCTACACCTTC.

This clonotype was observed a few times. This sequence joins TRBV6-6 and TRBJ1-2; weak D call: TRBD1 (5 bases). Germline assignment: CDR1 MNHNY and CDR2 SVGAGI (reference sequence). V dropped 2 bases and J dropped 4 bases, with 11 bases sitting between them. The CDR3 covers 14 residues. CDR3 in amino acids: CASSYGQETYGYTF. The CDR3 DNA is TGTGCCAGCAGTTACGGACAAGAGACCTATGGCTACACCTTC.

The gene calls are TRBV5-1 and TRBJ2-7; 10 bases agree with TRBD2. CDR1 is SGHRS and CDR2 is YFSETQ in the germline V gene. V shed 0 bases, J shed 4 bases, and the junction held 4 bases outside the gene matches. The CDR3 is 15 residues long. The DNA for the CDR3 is TGCGCCAGCAGCTTGGTGAGCGGGAGGGAGTACGAGCAGTACTTC. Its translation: CASSLVSGREYEQYF.

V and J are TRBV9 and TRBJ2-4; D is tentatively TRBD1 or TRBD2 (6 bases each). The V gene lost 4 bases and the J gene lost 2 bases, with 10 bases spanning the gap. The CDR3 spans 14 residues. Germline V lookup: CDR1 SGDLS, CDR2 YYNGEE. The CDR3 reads CASSRGVTKNIQYF. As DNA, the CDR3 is TGTGCCAGCAGCAGGGGGGTTACCAAAAACATTCAGTACTTC.

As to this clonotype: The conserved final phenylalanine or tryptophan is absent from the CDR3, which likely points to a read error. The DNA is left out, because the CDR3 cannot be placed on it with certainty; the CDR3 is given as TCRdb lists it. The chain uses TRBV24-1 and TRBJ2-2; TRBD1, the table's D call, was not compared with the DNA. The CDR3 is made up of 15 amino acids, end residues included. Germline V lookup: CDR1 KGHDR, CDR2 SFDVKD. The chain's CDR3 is CATSRTGVNTGELVL.

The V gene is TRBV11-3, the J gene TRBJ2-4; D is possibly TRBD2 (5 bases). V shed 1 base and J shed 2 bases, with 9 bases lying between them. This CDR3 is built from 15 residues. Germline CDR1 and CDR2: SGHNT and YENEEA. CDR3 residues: CASSLGGNPKNIQYF. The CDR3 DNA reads TGTGCCAGCAGCTTAGGAGGGAACCCCAAAAACATTCAGTACTTC.

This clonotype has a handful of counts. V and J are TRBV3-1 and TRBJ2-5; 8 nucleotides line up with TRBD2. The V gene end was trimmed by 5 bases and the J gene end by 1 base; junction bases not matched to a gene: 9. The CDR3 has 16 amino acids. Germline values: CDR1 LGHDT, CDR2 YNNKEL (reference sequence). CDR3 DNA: TGTGCCAGCAGCTTTCGGACTAGCTTGAGCCAAGAGACCCAGTACTTC. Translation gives CASSFRTSLSQETQYF.

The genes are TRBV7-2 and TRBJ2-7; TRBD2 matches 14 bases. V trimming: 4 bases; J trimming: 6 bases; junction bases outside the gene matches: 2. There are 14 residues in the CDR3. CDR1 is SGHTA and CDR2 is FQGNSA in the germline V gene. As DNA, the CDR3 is TGTGCCAGCAGCTCGGGACTAGCGGGAGCCGAGCAGTACTTC. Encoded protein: CASSSGLAGAEQYF.

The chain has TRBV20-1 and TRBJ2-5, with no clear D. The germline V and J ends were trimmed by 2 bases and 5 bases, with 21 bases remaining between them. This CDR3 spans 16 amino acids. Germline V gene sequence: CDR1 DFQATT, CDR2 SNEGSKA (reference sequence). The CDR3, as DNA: TGCAGTGCTAGACCCGGCGCGTCGCCTGTGGGGGAGACCCAGTACTTC. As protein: CSARPGASPVGETQYF.

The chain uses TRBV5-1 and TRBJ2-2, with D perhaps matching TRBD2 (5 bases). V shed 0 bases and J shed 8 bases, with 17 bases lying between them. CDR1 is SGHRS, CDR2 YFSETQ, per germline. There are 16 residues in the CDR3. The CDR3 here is CASSLAGIYTRGELFF. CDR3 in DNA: TGCGCCAGCAGCTTGGCCGGGATATATACAAGAGGGGAGCTGTTTTTT.

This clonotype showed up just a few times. DNA of the CDR3: TGTGCCTGGAGTGTAGGCTTATCACCCCTCCACTTT. Translating gives CAWSVGLSPLHF. The chain uses TRBV30 and TRBJ1-6; no clear D. V lost 0 bases and J 10 bases, leaving 7 bases between the germline ends. The CDR3 runs 12 residues. Germline values: CDR1 GTSNPN, CDR2 SVGIG (reference sequence).

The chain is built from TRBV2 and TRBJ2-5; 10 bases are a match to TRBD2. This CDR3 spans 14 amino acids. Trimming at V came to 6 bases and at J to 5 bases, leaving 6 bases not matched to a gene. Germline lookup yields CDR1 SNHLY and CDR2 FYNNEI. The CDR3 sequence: CASSVAGGTETQYF. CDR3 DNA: TGTGCCAGCAGCGTAGCGGGGGGCACGGAGACCCAGTACTTC. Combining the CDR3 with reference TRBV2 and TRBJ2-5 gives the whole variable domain EPEVTQTPSHQVTQMGQEVILRCVPISNHLYFYWYRQILGQKVEFLVSFYNNEISEKSEIFDDQFSVERPDGSNFTLKIRSTKLEDSAMYFCASSVAGGTETQYFGPGTRLLVL.

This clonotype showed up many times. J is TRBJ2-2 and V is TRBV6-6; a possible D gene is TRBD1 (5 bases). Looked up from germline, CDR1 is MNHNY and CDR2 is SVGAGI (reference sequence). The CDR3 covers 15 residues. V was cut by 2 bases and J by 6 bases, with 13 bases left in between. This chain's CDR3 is CASSYTDTAPGELFF. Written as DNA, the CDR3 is TGTGCCAGCAGTTACACGGACACCGCCCCCGGGGAGCTGTTTTTT.

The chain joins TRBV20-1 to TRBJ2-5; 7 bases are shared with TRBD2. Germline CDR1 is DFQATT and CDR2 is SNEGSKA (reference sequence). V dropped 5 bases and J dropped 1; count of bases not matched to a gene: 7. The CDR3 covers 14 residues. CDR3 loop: CSASGGGSQETQYF. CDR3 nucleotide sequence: TGCAGTGCTTCGGGGGGAGGGTCCCAAGAGACCCAGTACTTC.

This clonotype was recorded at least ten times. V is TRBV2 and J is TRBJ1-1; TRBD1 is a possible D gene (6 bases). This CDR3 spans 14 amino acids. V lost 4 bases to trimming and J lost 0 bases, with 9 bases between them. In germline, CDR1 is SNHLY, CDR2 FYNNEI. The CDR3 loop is CASSAQGVNTEAFF. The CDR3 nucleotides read TGTGCCAGCAGTGCACAGGGCGTGAACACTGAAGCTTTCTTT. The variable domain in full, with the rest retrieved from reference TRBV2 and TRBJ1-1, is EPEVTQTPSHQVTQMGQEVILRCVPISNHLYFYWYRQILGQKVEFLVSFYNNEISEKSEIFDDQFSVERPDGSNFTLKIRSTKLEDSAMYFCASSAQGVNTEAFFGQGTRLTVV.

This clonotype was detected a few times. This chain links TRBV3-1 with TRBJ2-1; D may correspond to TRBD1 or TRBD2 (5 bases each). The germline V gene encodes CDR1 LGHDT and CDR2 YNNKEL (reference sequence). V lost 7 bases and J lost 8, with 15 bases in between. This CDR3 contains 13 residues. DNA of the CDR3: TGTGCCAGCATCAATGAGGGGTCGGATGAGCAGTTCTTC. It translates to CASINEGSDEQFF.